What follows are 20 T cell receptor beta chains derived from one specimen sequenced in a study of beta chain features in type 1 diabetes. Expressed TCRB transcripts were sequenced, since all the RNA that had been isolated was reverse transcribed. Data came from immunoSEQ multiplex PCR; TCRdb stores just in-frame clones and leaves some out. This sample has over 350,000 clones; around 15% occur once, and the top ten carry roughly 0.019%. Sequenced material: naive CD4+ T cells from blood. Receptor source: a woman aged 18 to 35 in good health.

The V gene is TRBV6-5, the J gene TRBJ2-1, with D possibly TRBD1 on 6 matching bases. The CDR3 loop spans 15 amino acids. Germline V lookup: CDR1 MNHEY, CDR2 SVGAGI. Trimming shortened V by 2 bases and J by 2 bases, and 10 bases separated the two germline ends. The CDR3 protein is CASSYDRSTYNEQFF. The DNA for the CDR3 is TGTGCCAGCAGTTACGACAGGTCCACCTACAATGAGCAGTTCTTC.

There are a few counts of this clone. This chain links TRBV5-1 with TRBJ2-1, with D unclear. CDR1 is SGHRS and CDR2 is YFSETQ in the germline V gene. CDR3 size: 11 residues. V lost 4 bases to trimming and J lost 10 bases, with 9 bases between them. In DNA, the CDR3 is TGCGCCAGCAGCATCGTCGGGGAGCAGTTCTTC. This codes for CASSIVGEQFF.

The rearrangement uses TRBV30 and TRBJ1-1; D might be TRBD1 (5 bases). The CDR3 spans 14 residues. The germline V gene encodes CDR1 GTSNPN and CDR2 SVGIG (reference sequence). Deletions cut 4 bases from V and 0 bases from J, with 12 bases between. The CDR3 loop is CAWKVSTVNTEAFF. The CDR3 DNA follows: TGTGCCTGGAAGGTCTCGACAGTGAACACTGAAGCTTTCTTT.

This clone came up a few times. This rearrangement joins TRBV5-1 to TRBJ2-5; 9 bases are a match to TRBD2. The CDR3 totals 13 residues. V was clipped by 4 bases and J by 5 bases; unmatched bases: 3. Germline assignment: CDR1 SGHRS and CDR2 YFSETQ. CDR3 DNA sequence: TGCGCCAGCAGCCCGGGACTAGCCGAGACCCAGTACTTC. Its translation: CASSPGLAETQYF.

This clone was recorded a few times. Other nucleotide sequences from this sample produce the same CDR3. The V call is TRBV18, the J call TRBJ1-5; 8 nucleotides agree with TRBD1. CDR1 KGHSH and CDR2 LQKENI come from the germline V gene. This CDR3 is 13 amino acids long. J gave up 6 bases and V 5 bases, and 3 bases lay outside the gene matches. The DNA of the CDR3 is TGTGCCAGCTCAGAGGACAGGGTTCAGCCCCAGCATTTT. Its protein is CASSEDRVQPQHF.

The rearrangement uses TRBV6-6 and TRBJ1-1, with a possible D match to TRBD1 (5 bases). The CDR3 contains 13 residues. Germline V gene data show CDR1 as MNHNY and CDR2 as SVGAGI (reference sequence). Deletions cut 6 bases from V and 7 bases from J, with 15 bases between. The CDR3 spells CASSSFQGSEAFF. In DNA, the CDR3 is TGTGCCAGCAGCTCCTTTCAGGGAAGTGAAGCTTTCTTT.

The J gene is TRBJ2-5, the V gene TRBV9; D is uncertain. V lost 1 base and J 1 base, leaving 5 bases between the germline ends. Per germline, CDR1 SGDLS and CDR2 YYNGEE. The CDR3 extends over 13 amino acids. The CDR3 reads CASSVFSQETQYF. The CDR3 DNA sequence: TGTGCCAGCAGCGTATTCAGCCAAGAGACCCAGTACTTC.

This sequence joins TRBV28 and TRBJ1-1; no reliable D call. This CDR3 region has 15 residues. V gave up 3 bases and J gave up 5 bases, with 16 bases separating them. Germline CDR1 MDHEN, CDR2 SYDVKM. The CDR3 sequence: CASSFVRAAGTEAFF. Here the CDR3 DNA reads TGTGCCAGCAGTTTTGTTCGGGCAGCGGGGACTGAAGCTTTCTTT.

The rearrangement uses TRBV14 and TRBJ2-1; D might be TRBD1 (6 bases). The V end lost 5 bases, the J end lost 12 bases, and 20 bases lay between the germline ends. Germline V gene data show CDR1 as SGHDN and CDR2 as FVKESK. The CDR3 runs to 14 residues. As DNA, the CDR3 is TGTGCCAGCAGCTCAGGGGTGTCCAGGGCCACGCAGTTCTTC. This sequence encodes CASSSGVSRATQFF. Drawing the rest from reference TRBV14 and TRBJ2-1, the complete variable domain is EAGVTQFPSHSVIEKGQTVTLRCDPISGHDNLYWYRRVMGKEIKFLLHFVKESKQDESGMPNNRFLAERTGGTYSTLKVQPAELEDSGVYFCASSSGVSRATQFFGPGTRLTVL.

This chain uses TRBV7-3 with TRBJ2-6; 9 bases fit TRBD1. The ends lost 7 bases at V and 0 bases at J; junction bases unmatched: 10. CDR3 length: 18 amino acids. CDR1 is SGHTA, CDR2 FQGTGA, per germline. The DNA of the CDR3 is TGTGCCAGCACCGATCCGGGACAGGGACTCTCTGGGGCCAACGTCCTGACTTTC. Translation gives CASTDPGQGLSGANVLTF.

The chain carries TRBV28 and TRBJ2-7; TRBD2 matches at 8 bases. The germline V gene has CDR1 MDHEN and CDR2 SYDVKM. V trimming: 7 bases; J trimming: 2 bases; junction bases outside the gene matches: 7. The CDR3 extends over 14 amino acids. The CDR3 sequence is CASTITGGTYEQYF. CDR3 DNA sequence: TGTGCCAGCACCATCACGGGAGGGACCTACGAGCAGTACTTC.

This clone was observed a handful of times. The chain couples TRBV29-1 to TRBJ2-5, with D perhaps TRBD1 (6 bases). Trimming took off 6 bases at V and 5 bases at J, with 13 bases between the two ends. The germline gives CDR1 SQVTM, CDR2 ANQGSEA. This CDR3 is built from 12 residues. The CDR3 reads CSVARGKETQYF. The CDR3 bases are TGCAGCGTCGCCAGGGGTAAGGAGACCCAGTACTTC.

This rearrangement joins TRBV29-1 to TRBJ1-5; weak D call: TRBD1 (5 bases). CDR1 is SQVTM and CDR2 is ANQGSEA in the germline V gene. Trimming took 2 bases from V and 6 from J, leaving 11 bases between them. The CDR3 loop spans 13 amino acids. The CDR3 bases are TGCAGCGTTGAATCTCAGGGAGGTCAGCCCCAGCATTTT. The encoded protein is CSVESQGGQPQHF.

This sequence joins TRBV30 and TRBJ1-2; TRBD1 is a possible D gene (6 bases). V dropped 4 bases and J dropped 12 bases, with 27 bases sitting between them. The CDR3 is 15 amino acids. From germline, CDR1 is GTSNPN and CDR2 SVGIG (reference sequence). The CDR3 is CAWNDYGTTQLWDTF. Written as DNA, the CDR3 is TGTGCCTGGAATGACTACGGGACAACCCAACTGTGGGACACCTTC.

The chain is built from TRBV7-2 and TRBJ1-4, with D possibly matching TRBD1 (5 bases). The CDR3 is 15 residues long. Trimming removed 3 bases from V and 4 bases from J, with 12 bases in between. The germline V gene has CDR1 SGHTA and CDR2 FQGNSA. The CDR3, as DNA: TGTGCCAGCAGCTTCTTCGGGCAGGGTAATGAAAAACTGTTTTTT. This encodes CASSFFGQGNEKLFF.

This clone was detected once. The chain's CDR3 is CASSLVGDRGAVHGYTF. DNA of the CDR3: TGTGCCAGCAGCTTGGTTGGGGACCGGGGGGCAGTCCATGGCTACACCTTC. The chain employs TRBV5-6 and TRBJ1-2; D is possibly TRBD1 (6 bases). V lost 0 bases and J 6 bases, leaving 21 bases between the germline ends. The CDR3 is 17 amino acids. The V gene's germline CDR1 is SGHDT and CDR2 YYEEEE.

The J gene is TRBJ2-5, the V gene TRBV5-6; no firm D call. Trimming took off 2 bases at V and 2 bases at J, with 13 bases between the two ends. Germline V gene lookup returns CDR1 SGHDT and CDR2 YYEEEE. CDR3 size: 15 residues. Here the CDR3 DNA reads TGTGCCAGCAGCTTATTGCGTGGAGTACAAGAGACCCAGTACTTC. It is translated as CASSLLRGVQETQYF.

This clone was picked up a small number of times. J is TRBJ2-7 and V is TRBV28, with 8 nucleotides matching TRBD1. The CDR3 length is 15 residues. Germline-derived CDR1 and CDR2 are MDHEN and SYDVKM. With V trimmed by 7 bases and J by 2 bases, 10 bases remained unmatched. The CDR3, as DNA: TGTGCCAGCACCACCCCCGGGACAGGAGCCTACGAGCAGTACTTC. Translating gives CASTTPGTGAYEQYF.

J is TRBJ1-2 and V is TRBV28; possibly TRBD1 for D (5 bases). Germline V gene data show CDR1 as MDHEN and CDR2 as SYDVKM. V lost 3 bases, J lost 8 bases, and 13 bases lay in between. CDR3 size: 13 residues. The CDR3 DNA sequence: TGTGCCAGCAGTTTCCTGGGAGGGGAAGGCTACACCTTC. Translation: CASSFLGGEGYTF.

About this clone: At the DNA level, this CDR3 is encoded by other sequences in the same sample as well. The V and J genes are TRBV15 and TRBJ2-5, with unresolved D. The ends were cut back, 0 bases at V and 5 bases at J, with 7 bases in the middle. The CDR3 spans 13 residues. Germline lookup yields CDR1 LNHNV and CDR2 YYDKDF (reference sequence). The CDR3 region has the DNA TGTGCCACCAGCAGAGATCTAGAGGAGACCCAGTACTTC. Encoded protein: CATSRDLEETQYF.